These 25 T cell receptor beta chains originate from one sample sequenced in a study of blood T cell repertoires in COVID-19. Only in-frame clones appear in the TCRdb table, and some are missing; sequencing was by immunoSEQ multiplex PCR. This sample has a few hundred thousand clones, with around 88% found just once. What was sequenced was peripheral blood. These receptors all stem from a woman aged 50 to 65 with acute or convalescent COVID-19.

The V and J genes are TRBV7-9 and TRBJ2-3; possible D gene TRBD2, 6 bases. The germline V gene encodes CDR1 SEHNR and CDR2 FQNEAQ (reference sequence). Trimming stripped 5 bases from V and 4 bases from J, with 10 bases between. This CDR3 has 13 amino acids. CDR3 in DNA: TGTGCCAGCAGCACGGGACTTTCAGATACGCAGTATTTT. Residues: CASSTGLSDTQYF.

The chain uses TRBV2 and TRBJ2-3, with TRBD1 matching 7 bases. The V segment lost 4 bases and the J segment 1 base; nucleotides outside the gene matches: 2. Germline CDR1 reads SNHLY; CDR2 reads FYNNEI. The CDR3 contains 14 residues. CDR3 amino acids: CASSGTGRTDTQYF. The CDR3 bases are TGTGCCAGCAGTGGGACAGGACGCACAGATACGCAGTATTTT.

V is TRBV27 and J is TRBJ1-5, with TRBD1 as a possible D gene (6 bases). CDR3 size: 14 residues. CDR1 is MNHEY, CDR2 SMNVEV, per germline (reference sequence). Trimming stripped 8 bases from V and 4 bases from J, with 15 bases between. The CDR3: CASPDRSKNQPQHF. The CDR3 DNA sequence: TGTGCCAGCCCAGACAGGTCTAAAAATCAGCCCCAGCATTTT.

This clone came up once. V usage is TRBV5-4 and J usage is TRBJ1-1; D is ambiguous. Trimming removed 4 bases from V and 3 bases from J, with 4 bases in between. Germline V gives CDR1 SGHNT, CDR2 YYREEE (reference sequence). This CDR3 region has 11 residues. The CDR3 protein is CASSSYTEAFF. As DNA, the CDR3 is TGTGCCAGCAGCAGCTACACTGAAGCTTTCTTT.

The J gene is TRBJ1-1, the V gene TRBV3-1 (or the pseudogene TRBV3-2), with D perhaps TRBD1 (5 bases). V gave up 2 bases and J gave up 10 bases, with 20 bases separating them. The CDR3 runs 15 residues. Looked up from germline, CDR1 is LGHDT and CDR2 is YNNKEL (reference sequence). CDR3 amino acids: CASSQKWGGPAAAFF. The DNA for the CDR3 is TGTGCCAGCAGCCAAAAATGGGGGGGACCGGCCGCAGCTTTCTTT.

This chain uses TRBV6-2 or TRBV6-3 with TRBJ2-5; 8 nucleotides agree with TRBD1. Trimming at V came to 4 bases and at J to 5 bases, leaving 9 bases not matched to a gene. The CDR3 contains 15 residues. Germline V gives CDR1 MNHEY, CDR2 SVGEGT. The CDR3 DNA reads as TGTGCCAGCAGTTTGACGGACAGGGTTAGGGAGACCCAGTACTTC. Its translation is CASSLTDRVRETQYF.

This clone was picked up a small number of times. DNA for the CDR3: TGTGCCTGGAGTGCCCCCGCGGGACAGGGGGCGAGAAATCAGCCCCAGCATTTT. Amino acid sequence: CAWSAPAGQGARNQPQHF. The V gene is TRBV30, the J gene TRBJ1-5, with TRBD1 matching over 12 bases. V gave up 1 base and J gave up 4 bases; unmatched junction bases: 11. The CDR3 has 18 residues. Germline CDR1 reads GTSNPN; CDR2 reads SVGIG (reference sequence).

This clone showed up just a few times. The chain couples TRBV6-2 or TRBV6-3 to TRBJ1-5; the match to TRBD1 covers 9 bases. The CDR3 is made up of 17 amino acids. Germline V gene sequence: CDR1 MNHEY, CDR2 SVGEGT. Trimming cost V 2 bases and J 2 bases; bases outside gene matches: 7. This CDR3 is CASSYGETGGGNQPQHF. For the CDR3, the DNA is TGTGCCAGCAGTTACGGAGAGACAGGGGGAGGCAATCAGCCCCAGCATTTT.

The chain has TRBV6-6 and TRBJ1-6; perhaps TRBD1 as D (5 bases). Germline loops: CDR1 MNHNY, CDR2 SVGAGI (reference sequence). CDR3 size: 14 residues. Trimming removed 4 bases at V and 8 bases at J, with 12 bases between. The CDR3 DNA follows: TGTGCCAGCAGTTTACAGGATTCGGATTCACCCCTCCACTTT. It translates to CASSLQDSDSPLHF.

V usage is TRBV11-2 and J usage is TRBJ2-4; 9 positions agree with TRBD1. With V trimmed by 6 bases and J by 9 bases, 6 bases remained unmatched. Germline assignment: CDR1 SGHAT and CDR2 FQNNGV. The CDR3 covers 13 residues. The CDR3 loop reads CASRMTGGSIQYF. Here the CDR3 DNA reads TGTGCCAGCAGAATGACAGGGGGGAGCATTCAGTACTTC. Variable domain in full (rest from reference TRBV11-2 and TRBJ2-4): EAGVAQSPRYKIIEKRQSVAFWCNPISGHATLYWYQQILGQGPKLLIQFQNNGVVDDSQLPKDRFSAERLKGVDSTLKIQPAKLEDSAVYLCASRMTGGSIQYFGAGTRLSVL.

The count of this clone is one. This chain links TRBV12-3 or TRBV12-4 with TRBJ1-5, with D maybe TRBD1 (6 bases). The germline V and J ends were trimmed by 6 bases and 7 bases, with 10 bases remaining between them. This CDR3 contains 12 residues. CDR3 coding DNA: TGTGCCAGCAGAGGGGGGGGGCAGCCCCAGCATTTT. As protein: CASRGGGQPQHF.

The chain recombines TRBV19 with TRBJ1-2; a weak D match, TRBD1 (5 bases). The ends were cut back, 1 base at V and 2 bases at J, with 11 bases in the middle. CDR1 and CDR2 from the germline V gene are LNHDA and SQIVND (reference sequence). This CDR3 spans 15 amino acids. CDR3 region: CASSIGSGMNYGYTF. CDR3 coding DNA: TGTGCCAGTAGTATAGGGTCAGGGATGAACTATGGCTACACCTTC.

The genes are TRBV29-1 and TRBJ1-1; D is ambiguous. Germline lookup yields CDR1 SQVTM and CDR2 ANQGSEA. V was shortened by 1 base and J by 1 base, with 13 bases between the two germline ends. The CDR3 length is 15 residues. CDR3 nucleotides: TGCAGCGTTGAAGGCAGGCTGAGAGCGAACACTGAAGCTTTCTTT. This encodes CSVEGRLRANTEAFF.

This chain links TRBV19 with TRBJ1-2, with D possibly matching TRBD1 (6 bases). V lost 4 bases, J lost 5 bases, and 11 bases lay in between. The CDR3 runs to 13 residues. Per germline, CDR1 LNHDA and CDR2 SQIVND (reference sequence). This chain's CDR3 is CASSSGGAYGYTF. Here the CDR3 DNA reads TGTGCCAGTAGTAGTGGGGGCGCTTATGGCTACACCTTC.

The chain has TRBV10-3 and TRBJ2-1; no clear D. This CDR3 contains 14 residues. The germline V gene encodes CDR1 ENHRY and CDR2 SYGVKD. Between the trimmed V and J ends, which lost 0 bases and 7 bases, there was a span of 10 bases. The CDR3 DNA reads TGTGCCATCAGTGAGTCGACTCGGCGGAATGAGCAGTTCTTC. Translating gives CAISESTRRNEQFF.

The chain has TRBV7-6 and TRBJ2-7; 11 bases are shared with TRBD2. CDR1 is SGHVS, CDR2 FNYEAQ, per germline. CDR3 length: 15 residues. The V and J ends lost 5 bases and 5 bases, in that order; junction bases with no gene match: 8. CDR3 bases: TGTGCCAGCAGCCCGTTTAGCGGGAGGGGCGACGAGCAGTACTTC. This gives the protein CASSPFSGRGDEQYF.

CDR3 amino acids: CASSSAPGALGTQYF. DNA for the CDR3: TGCGCCAGCAGCTCGGCGCCGGGAGCTTTGGGGACCCAGTACTTC. The chain uses TRBV5-1 and TRBJ2-5, with a tentative D call TRBD2 (6 bases). Germline V gives CDR1 SGHRS, CDR2 YFSETQ. Trimming removed 3 bases from V and 7 bases from J, with 19 bases in between. This CDR3 is built from 15 residues. Full variable domain (missing parts from reference TRBV5-1 and TRBJ2-5): KAGVTQTPRYLIKTRGQQVTLSCSPISGHRSVSWYQQTPGQGLQFLFEYFSETQRNKGNFPGRFSGRQFSNSRSEMNVSTLELGDSALYLCASSSAPGALGTQYFGPGTRLLVL.

This chain connects TRBV19 to TRBJ1-5, with D maybe TRBD1 (5 bases). V shed 11 bases and J shed 3 bases, with 14 bases lying between them. This CDR3 is 13 amino acids long. Germline V gene data show CDR1 as LNHDA and CDR2 as SQIVND (reference sequence). This CDR3 reads CASGGLVNQPQHF. Written as DNA, the CDR3 is TGTGCCTCGGGGGGGTTGGTCAATCAGCCCCAGCATTTT. The full variable domain, with the rest looked up from reference TRBV19 and TRBJ1-5, is DGGITQSPKYLFRKEGQNVTLSCEQNLNHDAMYWYRQDPGQGLRLIYYSQIVNDFQKGDIAEGYSVSREKKESFPLTVTSAQKNPTAFYLCASGGLVNQPQHFGDGTRLSIL.

The rearrangement links TRBV2 to TRBJ1-1, with 9 bases aligning to TRBD1. V lost 4 bases, J lost 2 bases, and 2 bases stayed unmatched. This CDR3 is built from 14 residues. Per the germline V gene, CDR1 is SNHLY and CDR2 is FYNNEI. For the CDR3, the DNA is TGTGCCAGCAGTGGGACAGGGGTTAACACTGAAGCTTTCTTT. Translation: CASSGTGVNTEAFF.

V is TRBV5-1 and J is TRBJ2-5, with TRBD2 matching over 7 bases. From germline, CDR1 is SGHRS and CDR2 YFSETQ. The CDR3 contains 15 residues. V was pared by 3 bases and J by 2 bases, with 7 bases of the junction left unmatched. The CDR3 DNA reads as TGCGCCAGCAGCTCCGGGGGGACTCAACAAGAGACCCAGTACTTC. It encodes CASSSGGTQQETQYF.

The chain uses TRBV7-9 and TRBJ1-1; D may be TRBD1 (6 bases). This CDR3 comprises 15 residues. Trimming pared 4 bases from V and 11 bases from J, leaving 23 bases between. The germline V gene encodes CDR1 SEHNR and CDR2 FQNEAQ (reference sequence). Here the CDR3 DNA reads TGTGCCAGCAGCTCTCCGGGACAACCTGAACAGGAGGCTTTCTTT. Translated: CASSSPGQPEQEAFF.

The J gene is TRBJ1-2, the V gene TRBV3-1 (or the pseudogene TRBV3-2); 8 bases line up with TRBD1. The CDR3 has 16 residues. Germline trimming cut 4 bases from V and 8 bases from J; bases unmatched to any gene: 15. Germline CDR1 is LGHDT and CDR2 is YNNKEL (reference sequence). This chain's CDR3 is CASSPSWTGSKSGYTF. The DNA of the CDR3 is TGTGCCAGCAGCCCGTCCTGGACAGGGTCGAAGTCAGGCTACACCTTC.

This chain links TRBV27 with TRBJ1-4; tentatively, D is TRBD1 (5 bases). CDR3 length: 17 residues. From germline, CDR1 is MNHEY and CDR2 SMNVEV (reference sequence). The ends were cut back, 2 bases at V and 5 bases at J, with 18 bases in the middle. The CDR3 sequence is CASSLLPGRGLNEKLFF. As DNA, the CDR3 is TGTGCCAGCAGTTTACTCCCAGGGAGGGGTTTAAATGAAAAACTGTTTTTT.

The gene calls are TRBV6-5 and TRBJ1-1; 8 nucleotides match TRBD1. Germline trimming cut 5 bases from V and 7 bases from J; bases unmatched to any gene: 9. The CDR3 has 14 residues. The germline V gene has CDR1 MNHEY and CDR2 SVGAGI. DNA for the CDR3: TGTGCCAGCAGTACGCAGGGGGCGCGAAATGAAGCTTTCTTT. Translated, it gives CASSTQGARNEAFF.

This sequence joins TRBV5-1 and TRBJ1-2; TRBD1 agrees at 8 bases. The germline V gene encodes CDR1 SGHRS and CDR2 YFSETQ. V shed 4 bases, J shed 7 bases, and the junction held 9 bases outside the gene matches. The CDR3 is 14 amino acids. The CDR3 sequence: CASSEGTGTSGYTF. The CDR3 region has the DNA TGCGCCAGCAGCGAGGGGACAGGCACGTCTGGCTACACCTTC.